The 7 T cell receptor beta chains given below trace back to one sample, sequenced in a study of blood T cell repertoires in COVID-19. Clones were read by immunoSEQ multiplex PCR, and TCRdb kept only the in-frame ones, dropping some. This sample has 90,000 to 110,000 clones, with 81% found just once. Sample: peripheral blood. The receptors stem from a woman in her 70s with acute or convalescent COVID-19.

V gene TRBV29-1 combines with J gene TRBJ2-1, with 8 bases identical to TRBD1. The CDR3 covers 16 residues. Per the germline V gene, CDR1 is SQVTM and CDR2 is ANQGSEA. J lost 7 bases, V lost 1 base, and 12 bases had no gene match. This chain's CDR3 is CSVEGGQGSLGNEQFF. The CDR3 DNA reads as TGCAGCGTTGAAGGTGGACAGGGATCCCTAGGGAATGAGCAGTTCTTC.

This chain joins TRBV4-2 and TRBJ2-3; tentative D call: TRBD1 (6 bases). V dropped 1 base and J dropped 1 base, with 21 bases sitting between them. Germline V lookup: CDR1 LGHNA, CDR2 YNFKEQ. There are 19 residues in the CDR3. The CDR3 region is CASSQVAGPRGDGTDTQYF. For the CDR3, the DNA is TGTGCCAGCAGCCAAGTCGCCGGCCCCAGGGGAGACGGCACAGATACGCAGTATTTT.

The rearrangement uses TRBV6-1 and TRBJ2-7; D not resolved. This CDR3 region has 11 residues. The germline gives CDR1 MNHNS, CDR2 SASEGT. V dropped 1 base and J dropped 8 bases, with 6 bases sitting between them. CDR3 nucleotide sequence: TGTGCCAGCAGTGAAGGCACAAAGCAGTACTTC. It translates to CASSEGTKQYF.

This chain connects TRBV4-2 to TRBJ2-5; a weak D match, TRBD2 (6 bases). The CDR3 consists of 17 residues. Trimming stripped 4 bases from V and 0 bases from J, with 18 bases between. Germline V gene data show CDR1 as LGHNA and CDR2 as YNFKEQ. The CDR3 bases are TGTGCCAGCAGCCTAGTGGGGACCCTAGCGCACCAAGAGACCCAGTACTTC. The encoded protein is CASSLVGTLAHQETQYF.

The chain is built from TRBV6-5 and TRBJ2-3; 7 bases line up with TRBD2. Germline V lookup: CDR1 MNHEY, CDR2 SVGAGI. This CDR3 is 16 amino acids long. The V and J ends lost 0 bases and 4 bases, in that order; junction bases with no gene match: 7. CDR3 protein: CASSYSHTGGADTQYF. In DNA, the CDR3 is TGTGCCAGCAGTTACTCGCATACGGGGGGAGCAGATACGCAGTATTTT.

V and J are TRBV4-2 and TRBJ2-2, with TRBD2 identical over 12 bases. The germline V gene has CDR1 LGHNA and CDR2 YNFKEQ. The CDR3 length is 18 residues. V shed 1 base, J shed 4 bases, and the junction held 7 bases outside the gene matches. The CDR3 nucleotides read TGTGCCAGCAGCCAAGCACTAGGACTAGCGGGGACCACCGGGGAGCTGTTTTTT. It codes for CASSQALGLAGTTGELFF.

J is TRBJ1-2 and V is TRBV11-2, with TRBD1 matching over 10 bases. CDR3 size: 15 residues. Trimming removed 5 bases from V and 6 bases from J; junction bases left unmatched: 9. Germline loops: CDR1 SGHAT, CDR2 FQNNGV. The CDR3: CASSIGTGEGHGYTF. In DNA, the CDR3 is TGTGCCAGCAGCATCGGGACAGGGGAGGGCCATGGCTACACCTTC.